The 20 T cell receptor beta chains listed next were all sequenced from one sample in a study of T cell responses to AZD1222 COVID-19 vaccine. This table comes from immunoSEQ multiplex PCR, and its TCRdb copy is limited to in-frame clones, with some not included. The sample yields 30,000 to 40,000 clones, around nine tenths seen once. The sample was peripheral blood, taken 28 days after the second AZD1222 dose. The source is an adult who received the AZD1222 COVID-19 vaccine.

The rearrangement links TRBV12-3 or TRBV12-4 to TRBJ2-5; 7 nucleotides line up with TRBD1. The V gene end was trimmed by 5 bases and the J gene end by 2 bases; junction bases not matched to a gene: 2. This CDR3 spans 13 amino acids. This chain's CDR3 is CASSGTEQETQYF. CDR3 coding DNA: TGTGCCAGCAGTGGGACAGAGCAAGAGACCCAGTACTTC.

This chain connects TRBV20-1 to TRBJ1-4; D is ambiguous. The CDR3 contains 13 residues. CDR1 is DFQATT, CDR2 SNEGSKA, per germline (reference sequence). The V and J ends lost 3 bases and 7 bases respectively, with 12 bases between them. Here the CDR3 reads CSASHDGVEKLFF. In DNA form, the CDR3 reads TGCAGTGCTAGTCACGACGGGGTTGAAAAACTGTTTTTT.

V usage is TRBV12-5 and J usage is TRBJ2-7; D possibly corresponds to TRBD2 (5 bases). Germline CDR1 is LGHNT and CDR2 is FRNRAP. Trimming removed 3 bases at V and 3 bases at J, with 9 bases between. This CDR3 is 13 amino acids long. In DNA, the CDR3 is TGTGCTAGTGGTTTCGCCGAGGGCTACGAGCAGTACTTC. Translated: CASGFAEGYEQYF.

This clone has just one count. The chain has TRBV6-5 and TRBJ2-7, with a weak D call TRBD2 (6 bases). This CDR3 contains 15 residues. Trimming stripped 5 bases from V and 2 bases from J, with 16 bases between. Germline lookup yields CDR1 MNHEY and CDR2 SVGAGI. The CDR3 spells CASSPLGTSAYEQYF. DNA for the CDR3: TGTGCCAGCAGTCCGCTAGGGACTTCCGCCTACGAGCAGTACTTC.

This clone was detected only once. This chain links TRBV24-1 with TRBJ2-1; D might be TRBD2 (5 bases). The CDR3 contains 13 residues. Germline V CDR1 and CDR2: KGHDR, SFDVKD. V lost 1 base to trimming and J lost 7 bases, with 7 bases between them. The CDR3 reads CATSDFRGNEQFF. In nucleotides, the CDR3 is TGTGCCACCAGTGATTTCCGGGGAAATGAGCAGTTCTTC.

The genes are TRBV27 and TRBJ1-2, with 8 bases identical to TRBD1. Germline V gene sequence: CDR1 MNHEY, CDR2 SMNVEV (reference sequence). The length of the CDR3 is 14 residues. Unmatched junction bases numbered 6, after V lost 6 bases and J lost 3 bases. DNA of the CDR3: TGTGCCAGCAGAGGGACAGGCCGGTACTATGGCTACACCTTC. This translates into CASRGTGRYYGYTF.

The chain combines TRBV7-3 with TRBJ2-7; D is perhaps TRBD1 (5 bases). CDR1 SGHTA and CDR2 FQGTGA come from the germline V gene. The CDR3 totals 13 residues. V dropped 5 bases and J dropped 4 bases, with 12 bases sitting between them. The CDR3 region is CASSPSRGYEQYF. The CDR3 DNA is TGTGCCAGCAGCCCGAGTAGGGGTTACGAGCAGTACTTC.

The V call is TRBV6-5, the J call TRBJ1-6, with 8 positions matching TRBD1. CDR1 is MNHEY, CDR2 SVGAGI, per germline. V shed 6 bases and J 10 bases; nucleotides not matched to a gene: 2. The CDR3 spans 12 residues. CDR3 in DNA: TGTGCCAGCAGGGGACAGGAATCACCCCTCCACTTT. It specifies CASRGQESPLHF.

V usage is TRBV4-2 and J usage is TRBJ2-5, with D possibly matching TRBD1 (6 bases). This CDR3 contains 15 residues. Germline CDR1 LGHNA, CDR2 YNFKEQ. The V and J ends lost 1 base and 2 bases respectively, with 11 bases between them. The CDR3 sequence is CASSQAGGQQETQYF. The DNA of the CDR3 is TGTGCCAGCAGCCAAGCTGGTGGACAGCAAGAGACCCAGTACTTC.

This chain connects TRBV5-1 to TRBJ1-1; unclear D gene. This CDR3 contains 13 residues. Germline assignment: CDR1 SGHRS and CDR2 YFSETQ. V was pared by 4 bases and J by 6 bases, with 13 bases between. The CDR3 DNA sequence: TGCGCCAGCAGCCGTGGATCTGGCGCTGAAGCTTTCTTT. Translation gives CASSRGSGAEAFF.

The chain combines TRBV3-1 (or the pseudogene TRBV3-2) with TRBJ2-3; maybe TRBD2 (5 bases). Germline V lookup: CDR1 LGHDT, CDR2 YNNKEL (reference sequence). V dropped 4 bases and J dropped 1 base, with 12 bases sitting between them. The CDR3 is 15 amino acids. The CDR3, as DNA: TGTGCCAGCAGCCCTCTAGCCTCTGGCACAGATACGCAGTATTTT. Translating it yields CASSPLASGTDTQYF.

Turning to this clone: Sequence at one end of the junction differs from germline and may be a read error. The CDR3 loop reads CASSLEGDANEQFF. The DNA of the CDR3 is TGTGCTAGCAGCCTTGAGGGCGACGCAAATGAGCAGTTCTTC. The chain uses TRBV7-7 and TRBJ2-1; possible D gene TRBD2, 5 bases. Germline CDR1 is SSHAT and CDR2 is FNYEAQ (reference sequence). CDR3 length: 14 amino acids. The full variable domain, in which reference TRBV7-7 and TRBJ2-1 provide the parts outside the CDR3, is GAGVSQSPRYKVTKRGQDVTLRCDPISSHATLYWYQQALGQGPEFLTYFNYEAQPDKSGLPSDRFSAERPEGSISTLTIQRTEQRDSAMYRCASSLEGDANEQFFGPGTRLTVL.

The CDR3: CASSQGSYSYEQYF. In DNA form, the CDR3 reads TGTGCCAGCTCACAGGGGTCATACTCCTACGAGCAGTACTTC. The V gene is TRBV18, the J gene TRBJ2-7, with D possibly TRBD1 on 5 matching bases. This CDR3 comprises 14 residues. Per the germline V gene, CDR1 is KGHSH and CDR2 is LQKENI. Trimming took 4 bases from V and 0 from J, leaving 10 bases between them.

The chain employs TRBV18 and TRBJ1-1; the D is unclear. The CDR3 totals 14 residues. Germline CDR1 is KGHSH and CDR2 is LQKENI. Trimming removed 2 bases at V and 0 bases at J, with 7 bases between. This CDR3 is CASSPGSMNTEAFF. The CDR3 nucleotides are TGTGCCAGCTCACCAGGGTCTATGAACACTGAAGCTTTCTTT.

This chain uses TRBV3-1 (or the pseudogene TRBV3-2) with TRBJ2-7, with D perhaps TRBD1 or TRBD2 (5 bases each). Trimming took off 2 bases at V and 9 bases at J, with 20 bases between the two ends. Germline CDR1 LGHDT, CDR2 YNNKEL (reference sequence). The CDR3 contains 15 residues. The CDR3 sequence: CASSQKLGVVMVQYF. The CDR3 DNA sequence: TGTGCCAGCAGCCAAAAGTTGGGGGTAGTAATGGTGCAGTACTTC.

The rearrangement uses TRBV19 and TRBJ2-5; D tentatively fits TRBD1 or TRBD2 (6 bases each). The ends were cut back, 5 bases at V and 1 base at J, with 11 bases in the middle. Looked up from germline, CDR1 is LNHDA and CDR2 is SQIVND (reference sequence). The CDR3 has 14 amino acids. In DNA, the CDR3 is TGTGCCAGTAGTCGGAGGGACATCCAAGAGACCCAGTACTTC. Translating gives CASSRRDIQETQYF.

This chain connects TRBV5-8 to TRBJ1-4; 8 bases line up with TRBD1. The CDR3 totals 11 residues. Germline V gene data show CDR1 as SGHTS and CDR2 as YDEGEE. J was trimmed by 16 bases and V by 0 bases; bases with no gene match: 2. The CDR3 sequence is CASSLVGTGFF. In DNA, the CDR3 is TGTGCCAGCAGCTTGGTCGGGACAGGGTTTTTT. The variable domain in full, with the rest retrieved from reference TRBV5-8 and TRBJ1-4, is EAGVTQSPTHLIKTRGQQATLRCSPISGHTSVYWYQQALGLGLQFLLWYDEGEERNRGNFPPRFSGRQFPNYSSELNVNALELEDSALYLCASSLVGTGFFGSGTQLSVL.

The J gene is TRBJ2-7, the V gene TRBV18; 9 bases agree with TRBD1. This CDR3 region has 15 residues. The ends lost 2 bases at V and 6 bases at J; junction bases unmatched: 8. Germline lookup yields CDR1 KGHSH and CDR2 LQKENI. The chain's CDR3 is CASSPGSGTGSEQYF. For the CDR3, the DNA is TGTGCCAGCTCACCAGGTTCCGGGACAGGGTCCGAGCAGTACTTC.

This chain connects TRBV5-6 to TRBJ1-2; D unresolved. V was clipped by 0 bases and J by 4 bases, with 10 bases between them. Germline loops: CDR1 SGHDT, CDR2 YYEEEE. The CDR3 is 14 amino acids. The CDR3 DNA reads TGTGCCAGCAGCTTGGCTGGTCAGGTCTATGGCTACACCTTC. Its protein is CASSLAGQVYGYTF.

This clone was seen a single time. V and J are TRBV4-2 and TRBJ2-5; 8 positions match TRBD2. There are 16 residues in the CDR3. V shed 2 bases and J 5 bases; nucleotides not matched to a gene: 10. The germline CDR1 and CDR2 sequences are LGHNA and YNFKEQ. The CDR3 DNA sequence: TGTGCCAGCAGCCAATTTCCGGGGGGGTACGGCGAGACCCAGTACTTC. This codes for CASSQFPGGYGETQYF.